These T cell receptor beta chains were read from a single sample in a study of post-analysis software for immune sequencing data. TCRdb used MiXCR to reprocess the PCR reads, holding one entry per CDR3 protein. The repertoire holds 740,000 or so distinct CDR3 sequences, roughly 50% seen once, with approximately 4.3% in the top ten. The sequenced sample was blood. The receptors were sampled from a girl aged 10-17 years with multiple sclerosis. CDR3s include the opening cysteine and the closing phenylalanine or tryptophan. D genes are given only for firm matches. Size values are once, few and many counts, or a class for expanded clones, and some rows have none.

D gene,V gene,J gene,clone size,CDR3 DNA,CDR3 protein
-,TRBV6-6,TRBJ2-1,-,TGTGCCAGCAGTTACTCGGCGACAGAGCAGTTCTTC,CASSYSATEQFF
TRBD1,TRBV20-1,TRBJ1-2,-,TGCAGTGCTATGGGGACAGATGACTATGGCTACACCTTC,CSAMGTDDYGYTF
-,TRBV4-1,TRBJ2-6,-,TGCGCCAGCAGCTCCCTTGGGGGGGCTCAAGGGGCCAACGTCCTGACTTTC,CASSSLGGAQGANVLTF
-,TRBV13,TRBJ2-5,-,TGTGCCAGCAGCTTAGAAGGGCACGGGCAAGAGACCCAGTACTTC,CASSLEGHGQETQYF
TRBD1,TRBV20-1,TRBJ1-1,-,TGCAGTGCTAGTAAGGGGGCCGCGAACACTGAAGCTTTCTTT,CSASKGAANTEAFF
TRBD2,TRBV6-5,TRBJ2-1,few,TGTGCCAGCAGTGGGGTCGGGAGGTACAATGAGCAGTTCTTC,CASSGVGRYNEQFF
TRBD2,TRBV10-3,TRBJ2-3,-,TGTGCCATCAAACGGACTAGCGGGCTGGATACGCAGTATTTT,CAIKRTSGLDTQYF
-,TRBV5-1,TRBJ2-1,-,TGCGCCAGCAGCTTGGAGGTGGGCCCCGTGGAGCAGTTCTTC,CASSLEVGPVEQFF
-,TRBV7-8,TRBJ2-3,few,TGTGCCAGCAGCTTAGCGGGTCGACGGGGAGGCACAGATACGCAGTATTTT,CASSLAGRRGGTDTQYF
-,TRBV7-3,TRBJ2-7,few,TGTGCCAGCAGCTTGAGGGGTAGCGGACCCTACGAGCAGTACTTC,CASSLRGSGPYEQYF
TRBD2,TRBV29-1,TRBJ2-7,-,TGCAGCGTCGACAGACTAGCGGGAGCGTACGAGCAGTACTTC,CSVDRLAGAYEQYF
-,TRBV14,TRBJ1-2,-,TGTGCCAGCAGCCAAAGATTACAGGGTAGTCGTGGCTACACCTTC,CASSQRLQGSRGYTF
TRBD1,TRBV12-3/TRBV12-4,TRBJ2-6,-,TGTGCCAGCAGTTTAAGGACAGGGGGACTCCTCTCTGGGGCCAACGTCCTGACTTTC,CASSLRTGGLLSGANVLTF
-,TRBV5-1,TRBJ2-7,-,TGCGCCAGCAGCTTGGCACGGACAACTTCCTACGAGCAGTACTTC,CASSLARTTSYEQYF
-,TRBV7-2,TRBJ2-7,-,TGTGCCAGCAGCTTAGTTGTCGGGGGACCTTCCTACGAGCAGTACTTC,CASSLVVGGPSYEQYF
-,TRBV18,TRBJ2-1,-,TGTGCCAGCTCACCGACCCAGCGAAATGAGCAGTTCTTC,CASSPTQRNEQFF
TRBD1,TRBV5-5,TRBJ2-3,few,TGTGCCAGCAGGATGACAGGGACCTCAGATACGCAGTATTTT,CASRMTGTSDTQYF
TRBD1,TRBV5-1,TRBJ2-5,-,TGCGCCAGCAGCTTGGACAGGGGAGCGGAAGAGACCCAGTACTTC,CASSLDRGAEETQYF